The 24 T cell receptor beta chains below come from one sample, sequenced in a study of Ad26.COV2.S vaccination and SARS-CoV-2 variants. Stated treatment: roughly 19 received Ad26.COV2.S at low or high dose, single or two shots; 5 received placebo; per-sample allocation not given. Samples came from day 63 after the first vaccine or placebo injection. Generated by immunoSEQ multiplex PCR, the TCRdb table keeps only in-frame clones and is missing some. The sample includes roughly 320,000 clones, around 84% of them seen just once. The specimen was peripheral blood, collected in a trial of Ad26.COV2.S vaccine versus placebo. Receptors originate from a person between 18 and 60 years old who received the Ad26.COV2.S COVID-19 vaccine or a placebo.

The V gene is TRBV4-1, the J gene TRBJ2-7; D is ambiguous. The length of the CDR3 is 13 residues. Germline V lookup: CDR1 MGHRA, CDR2 YSYEKL. V lost 1 base and J lost 2, with 6 bases in between. The CDR3 reads CASSQATPYEQYF. The CDR3 coding sequence is TGCGCCAGCAGCCAAGCCACCCCCTACGAGCAGTACTTC.

This chain uses TRBV11-2 with TRBJ2-3, with D tentatively TRBD1 (5 bases). This CDR3 is built from 18 residues. Trimming removed 3 bases from V and 2 bases from J, with 21 bases in between. Germline CDR1 reads SGHAT; CDR2 reads FQNNGV. CDR3 nucleotides: TGTGCCAGCAGCTTCGACAGAAATCAAGTACCAAACACAGATACGCAGTATTTT. Residues: CASSFDRNQVPNTDTQYF.

This rearrangement joins TRBV19 to TRBJ1-5, with no clear D. CDR1 LNHDA and CDR2 SQIVND come from the germline V gene (reference sequence). The V and J ends lost 5 bases and 2 bases respectively, with 13 bases between them. CDR3 length: 15 residues. The CDR3 is CASSADVSGNQPQHF. The CDR3 DNA follows: TGTGCCAGTAGTGCAGACGTTTCGGGCAATCAGCCCCAGCATTTT.

The V and J genes are TRBV6-5 and TRBJ1-2, with D maybe TRBD1 (5 bases). The CDR3 consists of 13 residues. Trimming cost V 10 bases and J 2 bases, with 14 bases left between them. Germline values: CDR1 MNHEY, CDR2 SVGAGI. CDR3 region: CATTDSPNYGYTF. The CDR3 DNA follows: TGTGCCACTACCGACAGTCCCAACTATGGCTACACCTTC.

The V call is TRBV6-5, the J call TRBJ1-5; D is unresolved. Germline V CDR1 and CDR2: MNHEY, SVGAGI. The CDR3 runs 11 residues. Trimming pared 6 bases from V and 6 bases from J, leaving 6 bases between. This chain's CDR3 is CASSHTQPQHF. In DNA, the CDR3 is TGTGCCAGCAGCCACACTCAGCCCCAGCATTTT.

This chain uses TRBV7-2 with TRBJ1-2; a possible D gene is TRBD1 (5 bases). V lost 5 bases to trimming and J lost 1 base, with 14 bases between them. CDR1 and CDR2 (germline): SGHTA, FQGNSA. This CDR3 region has 15 residues. CDR3 sequence (DNA): TGTGCCAGCAGCCCTACAGGCGGTAGTAACTATGGCTACACCTTC. Residues: CASSPTGGSNYGYTF. Filled out from reference TRBV7-2 and TRBJ1-2, the complete variable domain reads GAGVSQSPSNKVTEKGKDVELRCDPISGHTALYWYRQSLGQGLEFLIYFQGNSAPDKSGLPSDRFSAERTGGSVSTLTIQRTQQEDSAVYLCASSPTGGSNYGYTFGSGTRLTVV.

This clone was found once. The CDR3 region is CASSFRPGHGYTF. CDR3 nucleotides: TGTGCCAGCAGTTTCCGGCCCGGACATGGCTACACCTTC. The chain links TRBV6-5 to TRBJ1-2; D ambiguous. Trimming cost V 4 bases and J 6 bases, with 12 bases left between them. The CDR3 extends over 13 amino acids. Germline V gene lookup returns CDR1 MNHEY and CDR2 SVGAGI.

The V call is TRBV27, the J call TRBJ1-2, with D hard to call. V lost 5 bases to trimming and J lost 8 bases, with 21 bases between them. CDR1 and CDR2 from the germline V gene are MNHEY and SMNVEV (reference sequence). The CDR3 runs to 15 residues. CDR3 in DNA: TGTGCCAGCAGTCCAAAACCGGCCGCTACGAGGGGCTACACCTTC. Residues: CASSPKPAATRGYTF.

This sequence joins TRBV3-1 (or the pseudogene TRBV3-2) and TRBJ2-7; D may be TRBD1 (6 bases). V shed 1 base and J shed 10 bases, with 11 bases lying between them. Germline-derived CDR1 and CDR2 are LGHDT and YNNKEL (reference sequence). The CDR3 is 12 residues long. CDR3 sequence: CASSQARGSQYF. CDR3 nucleotides: TGTGCCAGCAGCCAAGCCAGGGGAAGTCAGTACTTC.

This chain connects TRBV5-4 to TRBJ2-3, with D possibly being TRBD2 (6 bases). Trimming stripped 0 bases from V and 1 base from J, with 6 bases between. This CDR3 has 14 residues. Germline CDR1 SGHNT, CDR2 YYREEE (reference sequence). CDR3: CASSLGGGTDTQYF. DNA for the CDR3: TGTGCCAGCAGCTTGGGCGGGGGCACAGATACGCAGTATTTT.

This rearrangement joins TRBV30 to TRBJ1-1; maybe TRBD1 (6 bases). CDR1 GTSNPN and CDR2 SVGIG come from the germline V gene (reference sequence). The CDR3 loop spans 15 amino acids. The V gene lost 4 bases and the J gene lost 1 base, with 16 bases spanning the gap. The CDR3 region is CAWKGGYSRNTEAFF. The CDR3 region has the DNA TGTGCCTGGAAGGGGGGTTATAGTAGGAACACTGAAGCTTTCTTT.

This clone was detected a few times. The chain has TRBV25-1 and TRBJ1-6, with a tentative D call TRBD1 (5 bases). V was pared by 4 bases and J by 3 bases, with 13 bases between. This CDR3 comprises 16 residues. The germline CDR1 and CDR2 sequences are MGHDK and SYGVNS. The CDR3 here is CASSGRDPLYNSPLHF. The DNA of the CDR3 is TGTGCCAGCAGTGGTCGGGACCCACTCTATAATTCACCCCTCCACTTT.

The rearrangement uses TRBV6-2 or TRBV6-3 and TRBJ1-3; 7 nucleotides match TRBD1. The CDR3 runs 15 residues. CDR1 and CDR2 (germline): MNHEY, SVGEGT. J was trimmed by 1 base and V by 5 bases; bases with no gene match: 5. The CDR3 reads CASSRDSGSGNTIYF. The CDR3 DNA follows: TGTGCCAGCAGTCGGGACAGCGGATCTGGAAACACCATATATTTT.

This clone was seen a single time. The chain is built from TRBV30 and TRBJ1-4; 9 positions match TRBD1. J was trimmed by 7 bases and V by 3 bases; bases with no gene match: 9. The germline V gene has CDR1 GTSNPN and CDR2 SVGIG (reference sequence). There are 15 residues in the CDR3. Here the CDR3 reads CAWREDRGWFEKLFF. The CDR3 region has the DNA TGTGCCTGGAGGGAGGACAGGGGCTGGTTTGAAAAACTGTTTTTT.

J is TRBJ1-2 and V is TRBV5-8; 7 nucleotides line up with TRBD1. V shed 0 bases, J shed 4 bases, and the junction held 6 bases outside the gene matches. The CDR3 loop spans 15 amino acids. Germline values: CDR1 SGHTS, CDR2 YDEGEE. The CDR3 spells CASSLGMDRSYGYTF. The CDR3 DNA follows: TGTGCCAGCAGCTTGGGAATGGACAGGAGCTATGGCTACACCTTC.

About this clone itself: Within the sample, other DNA sequences also encode this same CDR3. This chain connects TRBV6-2 or TRBV6-3 to TRBJ2-1; 10 positions match TRBD2. CDR3 length: 16 residues. The V and J ends lost 0 bases and 7 bases, in that order; junction bases with no gene match: 6. CDR1 is MNHEY and CDR2 is SVGEGT in the germline V gene. This CDR3 is CASSYSTSGGANEQFF. DNA of the CDR3: TGTGCCAGCAGTTACTCGACGAGCGGGGGGGCTAATGAGCAGTTCTTC.

This chain connects TRBV18 to TRBJ1-5, with D hard to call. The CDR3 contains 12 residues. The V and J ends lost 3 bases and 7 bases respectively, with 7 bases between them. In germline, CDR1 is KGHSH, CDR2 LQKENI. The CDR3 nucleotides are TGTGCCAGCTCACCTCAAGGACAGCCCCAGCATTTT. This translates into CASSPQGQPQHF.

The V and J genes are TRBV30 and TRBJ1-1, with D perhaps matching TRBD1 (6 bases). V was clipped by 1 base and J by 11 bases, with 17 bases between them. The CDR3 runs to 13 residues. Germline assignment: CDR1 GTSNPN and CDR2 SVGIG (reference sequence). As DNA, the CDR3 is TGTGCCTGGAGTGCAGTCAGGTCAGGGGCGGCTTTCTTT. The encoded protein is CAWSAVRSGAAFF.

This chain uses TRBV7-2 with TRBJ1-1, with D maybe TRBD1 (6 bases). The V end lost 3 bases, the J end lost 4 bases, and 9 bases lay between the germline ends. The length of the CDR3 is 13 residues. CDR1 is SGHTA, CDR2 FQGNSA, per germline. In DNA form, the CDR3 reads TGTGCCAGCAGCTTCCGGACAGCCACTGAAGCTTTCTTT. The encoded protein is CASSFRTATEAFF.

The chain is built from TRBV5-1 and TRBJ2-3; D remains ambiguous. V shed 4 bases and J shed 4 bases, with 13 bases lying between them. Germline assignment: CDR1 SGHRS and CDR2 YFSETQ. The CDR3 totals 14 residues. CDR3 bases: TGCGCCAGCAGCCGGCCATCCAGCCCAGATACGCAGTATTTT. This sequence encodes CASSRPSSPDTQYF.

The V call is TRBV7-8, the J call TRBJ2-7, with 8 bases lining up with TRBD2. The junction had 3 bases not matched to a gene; V was cut back by 5 bases and J by 3 bases. Germline-derived CDR1 and CDR2 are SGHVS and FQNEAQ. This CDR3 contains 13 residues. For the CDR3, the DNA is TGTGCCAGCAGCCGCGGGGGGATCTACGAGCAGTACTTC. Its protein is CASSRGGIYEQYF.

The J gene is TRBJ1-5, the V gene TRBV27; D gene ambiguous. Germline V gives CDR1 MNHEY, CDR2 SMNVEV (reference sequence). Trimming cost V 3 bases and J 0 bases, with 6 bases left between them. CDR3 length: 14 amino acids. Here the CDR3 DNA reads TGTGCCAGCAGTTTTTGGGGTAGCAATCAGCCCCAGCATTTT. It yields the protein CASSFWGSNQPQHF.

The V and J genes are TRBV18 and TRBJ1-2; D is unresolved. This CDR3 comprises 13 residues. V dropped 5 bases and J dropped 4 bases, with 11 bases sitting between them. Germline V lookup: CDR1 KGHSH, CDR2 LQKENI. The CDR3 DNA reads TGTGCCAGCTCAGCCCAGACTGGCTATGGCTACACCTTC. This gives the protein CASSAQTGYGYTF.

J is TRBJ1-1 and V is TRBV19; D is unresolved. Between the trimmed V and J ends, which lost 1 base and 4 bases, there was a span of 13 bases. The germline V gene encodes CDR1 LNHDA and CDR2 SQIVND (reference sequence). The CDR3 length is 15 residues. CDR3 sequence (DNA): TGTGCCAGTAGTATAGGGCGCAGGTTGGGCACTGAAGCTTTCTTT. It yields the protein CASSIGRRLGTEAFF. Full variable domain (rest looked up from reference TRBV19 and TRBJ1-1): DGGITQSPKYLFRKEGQNVTLSCEQNLNHDAMYWYRQDPGQGLRLIYYSQIVNDFQKGDIAEGYSVSREKKESFPLTVTSAQKNPTAFYLCASSIGRRLGTEAFFGQGTRLTVV.